The T cell receptor (beta chain) under discussion was sequenced for a study of shared clonotypes between healthy human individuals. The study's findings and limits: Clonotypes shared by all four donors outscored non-shared clonotypes in generation probability. Naive subsets tended to show greater estimated richness than memory subsets.

The germline gives CDR1 SGHNT, CDR2 YENEEA. There are 16 residues in the CDR3. Trimming pared 1 base from V and 5 bases from J, leaving 14 bases between. Adults of Caucasian background living in Nashville, Tennessee made up all donors. With respect to this clone: Its antigen is as yet unknown.

Several immunoSEQ 96-well plates shared each subset's DNA, each plate a replicate. The repertoire was sequenced with immunoSEQ multiplex PCR; TCRdb's copy has only in-frame clones and lacks some. The table lists over a million clones, approximately 97% of them singletons. Sequencing was performed on naive CD4+ T cells sorted from blood. Subset meaning: CD45RA+ positively selected. The sequence was obtained from a man aged 25-40 years in good health. This chain uses TRBV11-3 with TRBJ1-4, with unresolved D. The CDR3, as DNA: TGTGCCAGCAGCTTAGTCTCCGGGATCTCGAATGAAAAACTGTTTTTT. Residues: CASSLVSGISNEKLFF.